This is a list of T cell receptor beta chains from one sample in a study of blood T cell repertoires in COVID-19. Data came from immunoSEQ multiplex PCR; TCRdb stores just in-frame clones and leaves some out. The data show some 190,000 clones, with about 88% seen just once and around 6.6% held by the top ten. The specimen was peripheral blood. All receptors come from a woman aged 40 to 50 who had recovered from COVID-19. CDR3s include the opening cysteine and the closing phenylalanine or tryptophan. The order of the fields is D gene, V gene, clone size, J gene, CDR3 DNA, CDR3 protein. A D gene is named only where the DNA matches it firmly. Some rows mark clone size as missing; the rest say once, few, many or name a class of expanded clone.

D: .
V: TRBV18
size: .
J: TRBJ1-6
DNA: TGTGCCAGCTCACCCAGAGACTCTGATACGCCTAATTCACCCCTCCACTTT
CDR3: CASSPRDSDTPNSPLHF

D: .
V: TRBV29-1
size: .
J: TRBJ1-1
DNA: TGCAGCGTAGGACACCTGAACACTGAAGCTTTCTTT
CDR3: CSVGHLNTEAFF

D: TRBD1
V: TRBV7-8
size: once
J: TRBJ1-4
DNA: TGTGCCAGCAGCTTAGAGGGGACAGGAACTTTGGGTAATGAAAAACTGTTTTTT
CDR3: CASSLEGTGTLGNEKLFF

D: TRBD2
V: TRBV4-3
size: once
J: TRBJ2-1
DNA: TGCGCCAGCAGCCATGGGCAGGGGGGGACTAGCGCATACAATGAGCAGTTCTTC
CDR3: CASSHGQGGTSAYNEQFF

D: .
V: TRBV12-3/TRBV12-4
size: .
J: TRBJ2-7
DNA: TGTGCCAGCAGTTTACAGGAGGGAGAGCAGTACTTC
CDR3: CASSLQEGEQYF

D: .
V: TRBV7-2
size: .
J: TRBJ1-5
DNA: TGTGCCAGCAGCTTAGGGCCCAATCAGCCCCAGCATTTT
CDR3: CASSLGPNQPQHF

D: TRBD1
V: TRBV5-1
size: .
J: TRBJ2-5
DNA: TGCGCCAGCAGCTTCGGGGACAGACAAGAGACCCAGTACTTC
CDR3: CASSFGDRQETQYF

D: .
V: TRBV20-1
size: .
J: TRBJ2-1
DNA: TGCAGTGCTAGTGGCGGGGCCTCCTACAATGAGCAGTTCTTC
CDR3: CSASGGASYNEQFF

D: .
V: TRBV18
size: .
J: TRBJ1-3
DNA: TGTGCCAGCTCACCCAACGGGCGGGATGCTGGAAACACCATATATTTT
CDR3: CASSPNGRDAGNTIYF

D: .
V: TRBV5-4
size: .
J: TRBJ1-1
DNA: TGTGCCAGCAGCTTGGCCAAGTCCGGGAGGGTGAACACTGAAGCTTTCTTT
CDR3: CASSLAKSGRVNTEAFF

D: .
V: TRBV28
size: .
J: TRBJ1-1
DNA: TGTGCCAGCAGCGGGGGATTAGCTGAAGCTTTCTTT
CDR3: CASSGGLAEAFF

D: TRBD1
V: TRBV3-1/TRBV3-2
size: once
J: TRBJ2-1
DNA: TGTGCCAGCAGCCATGTACCGGGACAGGGGGGCGATGAGCAGTTCTTC
CDR3: CASSHVPGQGGDEQFF

D: .
V: TRBV19
size: .
J: TRBJ1-1
DNA: TGTGCCAGTAGTTTCGCAGGGTACACTGAAGCTTTCTTT
CDR3: CASSFAGYTEAFF

D: .
V: TRBV5-6
size: few
J: TRBJ2-3
DNA: TGTGCCAGCAGCCGGGCTGGGGGGGATACGCAGTATTTT
CDR3: CASSRAGGDTQYF

D: TRBD1
V: TRBV7-4
size: .
J: TRBJ1-3
DNA: TGTGCCAGCAGCTTCCAGGACAGGACGAAATTTCCCTCTGGAAACACCATATATTTT
CDR3: CASSFQDRTKFPSGNTIYF

D: TRBD1
V: TRBV6-1
size: .
J: TRBJ1-2
DNA: TGTGCCAGCAGTGAAGCGCAGACAGGGAGCAGCTATGGCTACACCTTC
CDR3: CASSEAQTGSSYGYTF

D: .
V: TRBV7-8
size: .
J: TRBJ1-5
DNA: TGTGCCAGCAGCTTAGTCGGTTATCAGCCCCAGCATTTT
CDR3: CASSLVGYQPQHF

D: TRBD2
V: TRBV28
size: .
J: TRBJ2-7
DNA: TGTGCCACCGCTGGTAGCGGGCCTAACTCCTACGAGCAGTACTTC
CDR3: CATAGSGPNSYEQYF